This TCR beta chain was obtained from a study of shared clonotypes between healthy human individuals. Remarks on this clone: What it binds is unknown.

Study-wide results and caveats: Lower generation probabilities were found for non-shared clonotypes than for those shared by all four donors.

The V and J ends lost 6 bases and 5 bases respectively, with 7 bases between them. The germline CDR1 and CDR2 sequences are MNHNY and SVGAGI (reference sequence). The CDR3 extends over 12 amino acids. In the sorted-subset replicate PCRs, 150 to 250 ng DNA, 25,000 to 30,000 T cell genomes, was used. Sequenced by immunoSEQ multiplex PCR; TCRdb stores in-frame clones only, minus some. The table has about 380,000 clones, roughly 96% seen once; the top ten hold 0.32%. The sequencing input was memory CD8+ T cells sorted from blood. Indicated subset: CD45RO+ cells pooled with CCR7-negative TemRA cells. The chain recombines TRBV6-6 with TRBJ2-2; D assignment may be TRBD1 or TRBD2 (5 bases each). This receptor was identified in a man aged 25 to 40 in good health. This chain's CDR3 is CASSWGTGELFF. The CDR3 DNA reads TGTGCCAGCAGCTGGGGGACCGGGGAGCTGTTTTTT.